The 16 T cell receptor beta chains listed next were all sequenced from one sample in a study of CD8 T cells in Susac syndrome. RNA, at about 0.45 to 1 ug, was reverse transcribed with random hexamers. TCRdb re-analysed the immunoSEQ multiplex PCR reads in MiXCR, keeping a single row per CDR3 protein. Of around 140,000 distinct CDR3 sequences listed, around 80% are singletons. The sequencing sample was made of CD8+ T cells from PBMCs. These receptors were collected from a human donor with multiple sclerosis.

This sequence joins TRBV4-3 and TRBJ2-1; 12 bases match TRBD2. V shed 1 base, J shed 7 bases, and the junction held 11 bases outside the gene matches. The CDR3 has 18 amino acids. The germline CDR1 and CDR2 sequences are LGHNA and YSLEER. For the CDR3, the DNA is TGCGCCAGCAGCCAAGGGCTAGCGGGAGGGCACGGGGTAAATGAGCAGTTCTTC. As protein: CASSQGLAGGHGVNEQFF.

V gene TRBV27 combines with J gene TRBJ2-1, with D perhaps TRBD2 (6 bases). Deletions cut 2 bases from V and 2 bases from J, with 7 bases between. Germline assignment: CDR1 MNHEY and CDR2 SMNVEV (reference sequence). This CDR3 has 14 amino acids. Written as DNA, the CDR3 is TGTGCCAGCAGTTTAAGCGGGCCCTACAATGAGCAGTTCTTC. It codes for CASSLSGPYNEQFF.

The chain employs TRBV6-2 or TRBV6-3 and TRBJ1-1, with D perhaps TRBD1 (6 bases). The germline gives CDR1 MNHEY, CDR2 SVGEGT. The CDR3 has 12 residues. V was trimmed by 8 bases and J by 5 bases, leaving 12 bases between them. The CDR3 nucleotides are TGTGCCAGCGGGGGCGGTGGGACTGAAGCTTTCTTT. Protein sequence: CASGGGGTEAFF.

This chain joins TRBV19 and TRBJ2-7; TRBD2 agrees at 11 bases. The V gene end was trimmed by 6 bases and the J gene end by 2 bases; junction bases not matched to a gene: 15. CDR3 length: 18 residues. Germline CDR1 is LNHDA and CDR2 is SQIVND (reference sequence). The CDR3 here is CASSQGLAGGQEAYEQYV. The CDR3 bases are TGTGCCAGTAGCCAGGGGCTAGCGGGAGGACAGGAGGCCTACGAGCAGTACGTC.

The DNA of the CDR3 is TGTGCCAGCAGCACAGGGGCGGGGGTCTATCAGCCCCAGCATTTT. Its translation is CASSTGAGVYQPQHF. The genes are TRBV7-9 and TRBJ1-5; 7 bases are shared with TRBD1. The length of the CDR3 is 15 residues. CDR1 is SEHNR, CDR2 FQNEAQ, per germline (reference sequence). V gave up 5 bases and J gave up 5 bases; unmatched junction bases: 9.

This rearrangement joins TRBV28 to TRBJ2-7; TRBD2 matches at 13 bases. The CDR3 covers 14 residues. Germline CDR1 and CDR2: MDHEN and SYDVKM. J lost 4 bases, V lost 5 bases, and 2 bases had no gene match. This CDR3 reads CASSEGLAGYEQYV. In nucleotides, the CDR3 is TGTGCCAGCAGTGAGGGACTAGCGGGATACGAGCAGTACGTC.

A few counts support this clonotype. V gene TRBV6-5 combines with J gene TRBJ1-1; D is ambiguous. This CDR3 spans 14 amino acids. Trimming cost V 1 base and J 6 bases, with 12 bases left between them. CDR1 is MNHEY and CDR2 is SVGAGI in the germline V gene. The DNA of the CDR3 is TGTGCCAGCAGTTACTTACGGAGCGGGGCTGAAGCTTTCTTT. Translated, it gives CASSYLRSGAEAFF.

The chain is built from TRBV25-1 and TRBJ2-1, with D possibly matching TRBD2 (5 bases). The CDR3 is 11 amino acids. Per germline, CDR1 MGHDK and CDR2 SYGVNS. V lost 9 bases and J lost 7, with 10 bases in between. The CDR3 loop is CASGSGNEQFF. In DNA form, the CDR3 reads TGTGCCAGTGGGAGTGGAAATGAGCAGTTCTTC.

This rearrangement joins TRBV12-3 or TRBV12-4 to TRBJ2-4; 11 bases line up with TRBD1. J lost 8 bases, V lost 3 bases, and 6 bases had no gene match. The CDR3 runs 15 residues. The CDR3 DNA reads TGTGCCAGCAGTTTTGCCGGGACAGGGGGTGACATTCAGTACTTC. Its protein is CASSFAGTGGDIQYF.

The chain is built from TRBV11-2 and TRBJ1-1; D remains unclear. The germline V and J ends were trimmed by 1 base and 4 bases, with 7 bases remaining between them. The CDR3 is 13 residues long. The germline CDR1 and CDR2 sequences are SGHAT and FQNNGV. The CDR3 bases are TGTGCCAGCAGCTTAGGGGCGGGCACTGAAGCTTTCTTT. Its protein is CASSLGAGTEAFF.

This sequence joins TRBV24-1 and TRBJ2-1; 8 positions agree with TRBD1. CDR3 length: 16 amino acids. Trimming at V came to 2 bases and at J to 5 bases, leaving 7 bases not matched to a gene. Germline CDR1 is KGHDR and CDR2 is SFDVKD. The CDR3 loop reads CATSDYRGVGHNEQFF. CDR3 bases: TGTGCCACCAGTGATTACAGGGGGGTGGGCCACAATGAGCAGTTCTTC.

There are a few counts of this clonotype. The chain has TRBV6-2 or TRBV6-3 and TRBJ1-2; a possible D gene is TRBD1 (5 bases). V lost 4 bases to trimming and J lost 4 bases, with 10 bases between them. There are 13 residues in the CDR3. The germline V gene encodes CDR1 MNHEY and CDR2 SVGEGT. In DNA form, the CDR3 reads TGTGCCAGCAGTTCAGGGATACTCTATGGCTACACCTTC. Translated, it gives CASSSGILYGYTF.

J is TRBJ2-3 and V is TRBV10-3; 13 nucleotides line up with TRBD2. Germline CDR1 ENHRY, CDR2 SYGVKD. V shed 3 bases, J shed 4 bases, and the junction held 13 bases outside the gene matches. The length of the CDR3 is 19 residues. CDR3 nucleotide sequence: TGTGCCATCAGTGATACACAGGGACTAGCGGGATCGGCGGCAGATACGCAGTATTTT. Encoded protein: CAISDTQGLAGSAADTQYF.

The genes are TRBV20-1 and TRBJ2-2; TRBD1 matches 8 bases. The germline CDR1 and CDR2 sequences are DFQATT and SNEGSKA (reference sequence). Trimming cost V 1 base and J 3 bases; bases outside gene matches: 1. This CDR3 is built from 14 residues. The CDR3 DNA reads TGCAGTGCTAGAGCAGGGGGCGACACCGGGGAGCTGTTTTTT. It specifies CSARAGGDTGELFF.

V is TRBV6-1 and J is TRBJ2-1; 8 bases map to TRBD1. The CDR3 is 15 amino acids. Germline V CDR1 and CDR2: MNHNS, SASEGT. The ends lost 6 bases at V and 3 bases at J; junction bases unmatched: 7. Written as DNA, the CDR3 is TGTGCCAGCAGGACAGGGGCCGAAGGCTACAATGAGCAGTTCTTC. Translated: CASRTGAEGYNEQFF.

V and J are TRBV15 and TRBJ1-1; D perhaps matches TRBD1 (5 bases). This CDR3 is 14 amino acids long. Germline V CDR1 and CDR2: LNHNV, YYDKDF (reference sequence). V was cut by 1 base and J by 3 bases, with 9 bases left in between. The CDR3 bases are TGTGCCACCAGCAGAGGGGGGGAGGACACTGAAGCTTTCTTT. Protein product: CATSRGGEDTEAFF.